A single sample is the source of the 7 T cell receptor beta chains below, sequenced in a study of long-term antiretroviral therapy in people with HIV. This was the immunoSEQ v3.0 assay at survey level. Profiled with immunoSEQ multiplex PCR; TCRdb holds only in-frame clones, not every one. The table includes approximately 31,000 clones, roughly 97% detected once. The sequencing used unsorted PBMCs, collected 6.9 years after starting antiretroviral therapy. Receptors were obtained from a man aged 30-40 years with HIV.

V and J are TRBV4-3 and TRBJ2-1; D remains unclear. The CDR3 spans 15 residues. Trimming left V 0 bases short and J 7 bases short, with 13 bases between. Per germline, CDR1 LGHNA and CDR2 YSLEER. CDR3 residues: CASSQDWVNSNEQFF. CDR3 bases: TGCGCCAGCAGCCAAGACTGGGTTAACTCTAATGAGCAGTTCTTC.

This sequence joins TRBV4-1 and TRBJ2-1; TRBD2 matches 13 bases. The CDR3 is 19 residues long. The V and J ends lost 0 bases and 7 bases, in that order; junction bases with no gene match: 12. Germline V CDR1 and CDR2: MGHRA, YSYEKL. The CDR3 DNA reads TGCGCCAGCAGCCAAGATCACCCCTCACTAGCGGGAGGGGATAATGAGCAGTTCTTC. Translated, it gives CASSQDHPSLAGGDNEQFF.

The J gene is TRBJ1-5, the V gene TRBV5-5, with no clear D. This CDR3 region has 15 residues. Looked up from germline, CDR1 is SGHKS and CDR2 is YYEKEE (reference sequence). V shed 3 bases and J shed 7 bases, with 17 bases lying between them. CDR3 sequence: CASSSDPYGGQPQHF. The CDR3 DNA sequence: TGTGCCAGCAGCTCTGACCCCTACGGCGGACAGCCCCAGCATTTT.

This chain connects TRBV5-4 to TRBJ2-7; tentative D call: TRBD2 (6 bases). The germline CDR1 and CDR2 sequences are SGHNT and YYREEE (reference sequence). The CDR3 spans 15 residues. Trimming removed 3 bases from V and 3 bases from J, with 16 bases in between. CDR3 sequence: CASSWGVGRLYEQYF. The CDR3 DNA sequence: TGTGCCAGCAGCTGGGGGGTGGGGAGGCTCTACGAGCAGTACTTC.

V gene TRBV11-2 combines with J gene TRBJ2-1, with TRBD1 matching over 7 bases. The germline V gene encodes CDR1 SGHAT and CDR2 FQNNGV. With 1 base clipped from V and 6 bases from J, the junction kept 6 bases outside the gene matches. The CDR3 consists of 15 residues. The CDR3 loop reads CASSLVWTGLNEQFF. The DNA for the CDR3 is TGTGCCAGCAGCTTAGTCTGGACAGGACTCAATGAGCAGTTCTTC. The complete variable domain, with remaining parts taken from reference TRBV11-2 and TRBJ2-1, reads EAGVAQSPRYKIIEKRQSVAFWCNPISGHATLYWYQQILGQGPKLLIQFQNNGVVDDSQLPKDRFSAERLKGVDSTLKIQPAKLEDSAVYLCASSLVWTGLNEQFFGPGTRLTVL.

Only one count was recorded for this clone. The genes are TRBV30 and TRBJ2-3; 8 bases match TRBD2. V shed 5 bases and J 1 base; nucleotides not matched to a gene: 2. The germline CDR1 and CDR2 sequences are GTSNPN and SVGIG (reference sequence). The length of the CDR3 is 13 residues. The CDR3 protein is CAWVGGGTDTQYF. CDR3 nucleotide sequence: TGTGCCTGGGTCGGGGGGGGCACAGATACGCAGTATTTT.

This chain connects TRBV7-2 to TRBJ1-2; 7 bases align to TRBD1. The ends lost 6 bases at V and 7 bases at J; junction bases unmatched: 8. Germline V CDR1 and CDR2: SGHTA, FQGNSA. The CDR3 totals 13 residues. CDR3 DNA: TGTGCCAGCAGACCGGATCGGACAGGTGGCTACACCTTC. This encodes CASRPDRTGGYTF.